The subject of this entry is one TCR beta chain. Its antigen is unknown. The data are from a study of T cells after yellow fever vaccination. Study-wide context: Those fractions that held only low numbers of cells were prepared using the SMART-Seq v4 Ultra Low Input RNA kit.

Study-level findings and limits: A large majority of primary-vaccination clones showed up again after the booster (96% CD4, approximately 90% CD8). Of the clonotypes, a small share occurred in both CD4 and CD8 compartments.

A universal primer site and UMIs were added as TCR cDNA was made by 5'RACE template switching. TCRdb recomputed calls from the 5' RACE reads with MiXCR, one row per CDR3 protein. The sample holds about 150,000 distinct CDR3 sequences, about 6% seen once. The material sequenced was CD4+ T cells sorted from PBMCs, taken on the day of the first yellow fever vaccination. The source of this sequence is a man younger than 35 who received the YFV17D yellow fever vaccine.

The CDR3 protein is CASSDGGGGRETQYF. The CDR3 DNA is TGCGCCAGCAGTGATGGCGGGGGGGGAAGGGAGACCCAGTACTTC. The chain couples TRBV10-1 to TRBJ2-5; TRBD2 matches 9 bases. V was pared by 3 bases and J by 5 bases, with 7 bases of the junction left unmatched. The CDR3 has 15 amino acids. Per the germline V gene, CDR1 is WNHNN and CDR2 is SYGVQD (reference sequence).